The clone carrying this T cell receptor (beta chain) is categorized as medium-sized. The antigen is undetermined. The library was built for alpha chains, so this beta chain is an off-target read and its size means little. Described time point: sample taken at primary tumor resection. Each CDR3 protein gets one entry after TCRdb re-called the 5' RACE reads with MiXCR. The table lists about 2,200 distinct CDR3 sequences, around a third of them singletons. This sample is drawn from a study of spatial heterogeneity in lung cancer. Looking at the study overall: The count of detected beta-chain sequences consistently exceeded that of alpha-chain sequences.

The V gene's germline CDR1 is SGHAT and CDR2 FQNNGV. The CDR3 totals 14 residues. The V end was cut by 5 bases, the J end by 4 bases, with 15 bases between. Overall study findings and caveats: Counts that tracked tumor mutation counts were those of expanded intratumoral alpha and beta TCRs.

The chain carries TRBV11-2 and TRBJ2-7; the D gene could be TRBD1 or TRBD2 (5 bases each). Sample: lung tumor tissue, taken at surgery. The sequence was collected from a male donor with early-stage non-small cell lung cancer. This CDR3 reads CASSDGAYGYEQYF. CDR3 bases: TGTGCCAGCAGCGACGGGGCCTACGGGTACGAGCAGTACTTC.